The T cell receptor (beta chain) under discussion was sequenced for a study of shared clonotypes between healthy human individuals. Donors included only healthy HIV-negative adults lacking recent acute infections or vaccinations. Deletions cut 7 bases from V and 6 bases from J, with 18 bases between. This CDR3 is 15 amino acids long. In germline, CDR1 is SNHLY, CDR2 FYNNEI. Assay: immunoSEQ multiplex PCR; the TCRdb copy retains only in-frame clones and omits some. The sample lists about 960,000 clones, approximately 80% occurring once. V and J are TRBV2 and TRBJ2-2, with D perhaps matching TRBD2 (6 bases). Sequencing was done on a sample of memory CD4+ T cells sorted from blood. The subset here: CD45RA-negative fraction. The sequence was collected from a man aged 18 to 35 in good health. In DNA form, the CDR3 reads TGTGCCAGCATGGATTATCCTTCGGGAGCCGGGGAGCTGTTTTTT. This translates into CASMDYPSGAGELFF.